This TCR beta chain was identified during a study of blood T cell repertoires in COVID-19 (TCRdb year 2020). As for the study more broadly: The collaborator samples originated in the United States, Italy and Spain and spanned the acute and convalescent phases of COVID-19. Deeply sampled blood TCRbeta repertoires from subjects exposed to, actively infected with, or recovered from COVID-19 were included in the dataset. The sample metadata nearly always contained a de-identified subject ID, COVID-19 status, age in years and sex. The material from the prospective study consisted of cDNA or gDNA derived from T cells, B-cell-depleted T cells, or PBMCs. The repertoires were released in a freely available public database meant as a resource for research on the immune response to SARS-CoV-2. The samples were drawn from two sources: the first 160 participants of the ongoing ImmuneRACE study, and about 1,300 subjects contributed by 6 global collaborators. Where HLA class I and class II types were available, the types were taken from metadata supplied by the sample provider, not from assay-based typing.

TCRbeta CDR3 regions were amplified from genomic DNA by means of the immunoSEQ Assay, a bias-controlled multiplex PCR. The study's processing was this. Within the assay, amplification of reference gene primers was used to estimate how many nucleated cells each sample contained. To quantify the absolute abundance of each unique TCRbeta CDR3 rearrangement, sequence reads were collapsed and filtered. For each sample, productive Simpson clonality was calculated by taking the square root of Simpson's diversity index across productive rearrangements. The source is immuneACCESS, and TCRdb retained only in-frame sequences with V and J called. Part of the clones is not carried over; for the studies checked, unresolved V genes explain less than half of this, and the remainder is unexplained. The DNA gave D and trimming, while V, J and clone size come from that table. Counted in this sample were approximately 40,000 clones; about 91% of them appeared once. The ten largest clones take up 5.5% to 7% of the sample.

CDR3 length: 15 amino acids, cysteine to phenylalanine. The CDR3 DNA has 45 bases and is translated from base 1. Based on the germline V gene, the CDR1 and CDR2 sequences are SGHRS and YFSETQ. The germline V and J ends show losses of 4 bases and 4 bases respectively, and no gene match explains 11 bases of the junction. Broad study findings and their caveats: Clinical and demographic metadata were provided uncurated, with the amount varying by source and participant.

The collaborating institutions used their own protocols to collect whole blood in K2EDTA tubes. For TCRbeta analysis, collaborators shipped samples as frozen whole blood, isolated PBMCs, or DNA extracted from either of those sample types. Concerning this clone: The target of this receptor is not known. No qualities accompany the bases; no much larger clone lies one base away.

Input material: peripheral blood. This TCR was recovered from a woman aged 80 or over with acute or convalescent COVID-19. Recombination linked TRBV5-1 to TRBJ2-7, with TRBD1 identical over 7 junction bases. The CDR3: CASSGRSDRTYEQYF. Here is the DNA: TGCGCCAGCAGCGGAAGATCGGACAGGACGTACGAGCAGTACTTC.